The 7 T cell receptor beta chains listed next were all sequenced from one sample in a study of response to subunit inactivated influenza vaccine. TCRdb used MiXCR to reprocess the RT-PCR reads, holding one entry per CDR3 protein. The data contain fewer than 700,000 distinct CDR3 sequences, about an eighth of them singletons. Sequenced here: PBMCs from blood, sampled 45 days after vaccination. The receptors stem from a man between 45 and 60 years old who received an inactivated influenza vaccine.

The gene calls are TRBV7-2 and TRBJ1-5, with D tentatively TRBD1 (5 bases). The CDR3 is made up of 13 amino acids. Germline V gives CDR1 SGHTA, CDR2 FQGNSA. V was cut by 2 bases and J by 7 bases, with 9 bases left in between. CDR3 DNA: TGTGCCAGCAGCTTACAAGGGGTACAGCCCCAGCATTTT. Its protein product is CASSLQGVQPQHF.

This clonotype was counted a few times. V is TRBV6-1 and J is TRBJ2-5, with 10 bases lining up with TRBD2. The CDR3 extends over 14 amino acids. Germline V gene lookup returns CDR1 MNHNS and CDR2 SASEGT. V was clipped by 11 bases and J by 5 bases; unmatched bases: 11. In DNA, the CDR3 is TGTGCCGGTCGGTTAGCGGGAGGAGTGGAGACCCAGTACTTC. Amino acids: CAGRLAGGVETQYF.

Here the CDR3 reads CSASVLAGTSNTGELFF. As DNA, the CDR3 is TGCAGTGCTAGCGTACTCGCCGGGACTTCGAACACCGGGGAGCTGTTTTTT. The chain uses TRBV20-1 and TRBJ2-2; D may be TRBD2 (6 bases). With 3 bases removed from V and 0 bases from J, the gap between germline ends came to 17 bases. CDR3 length: 17 residues. In germline, CDR1 is DFQATT, CDR2 SNEGSKA (reference sequence).

V gene TRBV20-1 combines with J gene TRBJ2-7, with D unresolved. V was trimmed by 3 bases and J by 1 base, leaving 13 bases between them. The CDR3 spans 14 residues. Germline loops: CDR1 DFQATT, CDR2 SNEGSKA (reference sequence). The CDR3 spells CSARALIGSYEQYF. The CDR3 nucleotides read TGCAGTGCTAGGGCTCTTATAGGATCCTACGAGCAGTACTTC.

This chain uses TRBV5-1 with TRBJ1-1; D gene ambiguous. V was clipped by 3 bases and J by 4 bases, with 10 bases between them. Germline CDR1 reads SGHRS; CDR2 reads YFSETQ. This CDR3 is built from 13 residues. As DNA, the CDR3 is TGCGCCAGCAGCTCTCACACGGGCACTGAAGCTTTCTTT. It is translated as CASSSHTGTEAFF.

This clonotype has just a few counts. The CDR3 nucleotides are TGTGCCAGCAGTTTTAAGGGCGAGCAGTACTTC. It codes for CASSFKGEQYF. The chain couples TRBV28 to TRBJ2-7; no clear D gene. This CDR3 spans 11 amino acids. V was pared by 3 bases and J by 6 bases, with 6 bases between. Germline CDR1 reads MDHEN; CDR2 reads SYDVKM.

The table lists this clonotype with a few counts. The chain combines TRBV6-1 with TRBJ2-1; D remains ambiguous. The CDR3 totals 16 residues. Germline V gene sequence: CDR1 MNHNS, CDR2 SASEGT. Trimming shortened V by 6 bases and J by 0 bases, and 15 bases separated the two germline ends. This CDR3 is CASSSLMESSYNEQFF. DNA of the CDR3: TGTGCCAGCAGCTCCTTGATGGAGAGCTCCTACAATGAGCAGTTCTTC.